Presented here are 15 T cell receptor beta chains from one specimen sequenced in a study of shared clonotypes between healthy human individuals. Profiled with immunoSEQ multiplex PCR; TCRdb holds only in-frame clones, not every one. This table has about 2,500,000 clones, around nine tenths appearing once. The specimen was naive CD4+ T cells sorted from blood. Subset: CD45RA+ positively selected. Receptors originate from a man aged 18 to 30 in good health.

This clone was detected once. V and J are TRBV29-1 and TRBJ2-7; 7 bases map to TRBD2. Trimming at V came to 4 bases and at J to 5 bases, leaving 8 bases not matched to a gene. The CDR3 has 13 amino acids. In germline, CDR1 is SQVTM, CDR2 ANQGSEA. The CDR3 DNA sequence: TGCAGCGTTGGGGGACTACCACCAGACGAGCAGTACTTC. It codes for CSVGGLPPDEQYF.

The chain employs TRBV7-9 and TRBJ1-6, with TRBD1 matching 10 bases. Trimming removed 3 bases from V and 10 bases from J; junction bases left unmatched: 6. Germline assignment: CDR1 SEHNR and CDR2 FQNEAQ (reference sequence). The CDR3 has 15 amino acids. For the CDR3, the DNA is TGTGCCAGCAGCTTTGATGGGACAGGGGACTCACCCCTCCACTTT. This gives the protein CASSFDGTGDSPLHF.

The chain uses TRBV4-1 and TRBJ2-5; D is undetermined. This CDR3 comprises 14 residues. From germline, CDR1 is MGHRA and CDR2 YSYEKL. Between the trimmed V and J ends, which lost 0 bases and 7 bases, there was a span of 12 bases. The CDR3 sequence is CASSQDRASRTQYF. The DNA for the CDR3 is TGCGCCAGCAGCCAAGATAGGGCCTCACGGACCCAGTACTTC.

CDR3 protein: CASSDDNRGRGGYTF. Here the CDR3 DNA reads TGTGCCAGCAGTGACGACAACAGGGGGCGAGGTGGCTACACCTTC. J is TRBJ1-2 and V is TRBV2, with 9 bases matching TRBD1. Germline CDR1 SNHLY, CDR2 FYNNEI. The CDR3 runs to 15 residues. Trimming at V came to 3 bases and at J to 7 bases, leaving 9 bases not matched to a gene.

This chain connects TRBV20-1 to TRBJ1-2; 7 nucleotides agree with TRBD1. The CDR3 extends over 9 amino acids. The germline gives CDR1 DFQATT, CDR2 SNEGSKA (reference sequence). Here the CDR3 reads CSPGGGYTF. The CDR3 coding sequence is TGCAGCCCAGGGGGTGGCTACACCTTC.

A note on this clone: Additional DNA sequences in this sample encode the identical CDR3. The chain joins TRBV6-5 to TRBJ1-5; D is uncertain. V lost 2 bases to trimming and J lost 4 bases, with 9 bases between them. Germline V CDR1 and CDR2: MNHEY, SVGAGI. The CDR3 covers 14 residues. The CDR3 is CASSYSRNNQPQHF. The CDR3 DNA sequence: TGTGCCAGCAGTTACAGCAGGAATAATCAGCCCCAGCATTTT.

In nucleotides, the CDR3 is TGTGCCAGCAGCTTAACCCGGAGCACTGAAGCTTTCTTT. It is translated as CASSLTRSTEAFF. The chain is built from TRBV7-3 and TRBJ1-1; D not resolved. CDR1 and CDR2 from the germline V gene are SGHTA and FQGTGA. The CDR3 is made up of 13 amino acids. The V gene lost 0 bases and the J gene lost 4 bases, with 6 bases spanning the gap.

The chain employs TRBV7-8 and TRBJ1-4; weak D call: TRBD1 (5 bases). CDR1 and CDR2 (germline): SGHVS, FQNEAQ. The germline V and J ends were trimmed by 4 bases and 0 bases, with 9 bases remaining between them. The CDR3 extends over 15 amino acids. CDR3 DNA sequence: TGTGCCAGCAGCTCGACAGTTGCAACTAATGAAAAACTGTTTTTT. Translation: CASSSTVATNEKLFF.

The gene calls are TRBV7-9 and TRBJ1-1, with D unresolved. CDR3 length: 12 amino acids. Germline CDR1 is SEHNR and CDR2 is FQNEAQ (reference sequence). V lost 2 bases, J lost 4 bases, and 5 bases lay in between. The CDR3 coding sequence is TGTGCCAGCAGCTTAACCAGCACTGAAGCTTTCTTT. Its protein product is CASSLTSTEAFF.

The chain joins TRBV11-2 to TRBJ2-1; D is possibly TRBD1 (5 bases). V was shortened by 1 base and J by 8 bases, with 18 bases between the two germline ends. CDR1 is SGHAT, CDR2 FQNNGV, per germline. This CDR3 is 16 amino acids long. The CDR3 sequence is CASSLVAQQGYDEQFF. The CDR3 DNA reads as TGTGCCAGCAGCTTAGTCGCCCAGCAGGGTTATGATGAGCAGTTCTTC. Based on the CDR3 plus reference TRBV11-2 and TRBJ2-1, the full variable domain is EAGVAQSPRYKIIEKRQSVAFWCNPISGHATLYWYQQILGQGPKLLIQFQNNGVVDDSQLPKDRFSAERLKGVDSTLKIQPAKLEDSAVYLCASSLVAQQGYDEQFFGPGTRLTVL.

CDR3 nucleotide sequence: TGTGCCAGCAGCGTCGGACTAGCGCGGGACACAGATACGCAGTATTTT. It is translated as CASSVGLARDTDTQYF. The chain combines TRBV9 with TRBJ2-3, with 9 bases identical to TRBD2. V lost 2 bases, J lost 2 bases, and 6 bases stayed unmatched. Germline V gives CDR1 SGDLS, CDR2 YYNGEE. The CDR3 consists of 16 residues.

The chain is built from TRBV18 and TRBJ1-3; D unclear. The V gene lost 5 bases and the J gene lost 2 bases, with 13 bases spanning the gap. Germline loops: CDR1 KGHSH, CDR2 LQKENI. The CDR3 loop spans 15 amino acids. The CDR3 DNA reads as TGTGCCAGCTCATCAGGACTGACAACTGGAAACACCATATATTTT. Protein product: CASSSGLTTGNTIYF.

This sequence joins TRBV6-1 and TRBJ1-1; D unresolved. Germline CDR1 reads MNHNS; CDR2 reads SASEGT. CDR3 length equals 13 residues. Between the trimmed V and J ends, which lost 6 bases and 6 bases, there was a span of 14 bases. DNA for the CDR3: TGTGCCAGCAGCTCCCTTCCCGGCCCTGAAGCTTTCTTT. Its protein is CASSSLPGPEAFF.

Written as DNA, the CDR3 is TGTGCCAGCAGCTTCCGCGGTGGGGTCGGAGAGACCCAGTACTTC. Its translation is CASSFRGGVGETQYF. V is TRBV5-4 and J is TRBJ2-5; D gene unclear. Germline CDR1 reads SGHNT; CDR2 reads YYREEE (reference sequence). The CDR3 covers 15 residues. Trimming removed 2 bases from V and 4 bases from J, with 15 bases in between.

CDR3 in amino acids: CASSHDINTGELFF. CDR3 DNA: TGCGCCAGCAGCCACGATATTAACACCGGGGAGCTGTTTTTT. This chain uses TRBV4-3 with TRBJ2-2; D not certain. V dropped 3 bases and J dropped 2 bases, with 7 bases sitting between them. CDR3 length: 14 amino acids. Germline V CDR1 and CDR2: LGHNA, YSLEER.